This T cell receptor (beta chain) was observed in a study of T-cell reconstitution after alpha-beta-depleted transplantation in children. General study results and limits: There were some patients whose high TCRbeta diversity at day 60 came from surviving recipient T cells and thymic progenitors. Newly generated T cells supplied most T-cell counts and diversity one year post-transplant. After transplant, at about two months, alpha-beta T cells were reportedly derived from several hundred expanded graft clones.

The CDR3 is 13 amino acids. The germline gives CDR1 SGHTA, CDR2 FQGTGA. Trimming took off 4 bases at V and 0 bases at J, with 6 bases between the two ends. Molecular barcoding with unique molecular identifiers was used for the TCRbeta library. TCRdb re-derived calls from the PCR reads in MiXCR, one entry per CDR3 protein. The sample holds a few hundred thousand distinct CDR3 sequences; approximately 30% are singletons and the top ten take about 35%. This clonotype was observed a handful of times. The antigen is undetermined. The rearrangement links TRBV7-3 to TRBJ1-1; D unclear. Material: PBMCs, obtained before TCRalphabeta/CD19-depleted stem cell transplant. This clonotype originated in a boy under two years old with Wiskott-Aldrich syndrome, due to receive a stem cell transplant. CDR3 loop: CASSYSVNTEAFF. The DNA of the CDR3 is TGTGCCAGCAGCTACTCAGTGAACACTGAAGCTTTCTTT.